This is a list of T cell receptor beta chains from one sample in a study of esophageal squamous cell carcinoma under preoperative chemotherapy. TCRdb analysed the PCR reads with MiXCR anew, one entry per CDR3 protein. The repertoire holds several thousand distinct CDR3 sequences, with approximately 32% as singletons. This specimen was taken from a patient given preoperative chemotherapy. The receptors originated from a human donor with esophageal squamous cell carcinoma. The donor label of this sample is uncertain. The CDR3 runs from the conserved cysteine through the conserved F or W. The D gene is left open where the match is weak. Expanded clones get a size class; other rows say once, few or many, or leave the size out.

NA	medium-sized	TRBJ2-7	TRBV10-2	CASSDYYEQYF	TGCGCCAGCAGTGATTACTACGAGCAGTACTTC
NA	medium-sized	TRBJ2-2	TRBV6-1	CASSETGELFF	TGTGCCAGCAGTGAAACCGGGGAGCTGTTTTTT
NA	many	TRBJ1-2	TRBV6-1	CASTPRTGLYGYTF	TGTGCCAGCACCCCTCGTACAGGGTTATATGGCTACACCTTC
NA	NA	TRBJ2-3	TRBV12-3/TRBV12-4	CASTFASEFSADTQYF	TGTGCCAGCACCTTCGCCTCCGAATTTAGCGCAGATACGCAGTATTTT
NA	many	TRBJ2-2	TRBV12-3/TRBV12-4	CASSFSTNTGELFF	TGTGCCAGCAGTTTTTCGACAAACACCGGGGAGCTGTTTTTT
TRBD1	many	TRBJ2-1	TRBV15	CATSYPGQGRNEQFF	TGTGCCACCAGCTACCCGGGACAGGGTCGGAATGAGCAGTTCTTC
NA	many	TRBJ2-2	TRBV6-2/TRBV6-3	CASSTRLGGHTGELFF	TGTGCCAGCAGTACCAGACTAGGAGGTCACACCGGGGAGCTGTTTTTT
TRBD2	medium-sized	TRBJ2-3	TRBV7-2	CASSRILAGGPDTQYF	TGTGCCAGCAGCCGAATACTAGCGGGAGGACCAGATACGCAGTATTTT
TRBD2	medium-sized	TRBJ2-3	TRBV7-2	CASSFSAGVDTQYF	TGTGCCAGCAGCTTCTCAGCGGGAGTTGATACGCAGTATTTT
TRBD1	few	TRBJ2-5	TRBV10-3	CAISESGQLRETQYF	TGTGCCATCAGTGAGTCGGGACAGCTGAGGGAGACCCAGTACTTC
NA	many	TRBJ1-2	TRBV25-1	CASRVGDLNGYTF	TGTGCCAGCAGGGTAGGAGACCTAAATGGCTACACCTTC
NA	many	TRBJ1-1	TRBV27	CASSSQGRNTEAFF	TGTGCCAGCAGTTCACAGGGTCGAAACACTGAAGCTTTCTTT
NA	few	TRBJ2-1	TRBV5-1	CASRAAVGKSYNEQFF	TGCGCCAGCAGAGCCGCAGTCGGAAAATCCTACAATGAGCAGTTCTTC
TRBD2	many	TRBJ2-1	TRBV6-2/TRBV6-3	CASSTGLAGGPFYNEQFF	TGTGCCAGCAGTACAGGACTAGCGGGAGGGCCTTTCTACAATGAGCAGTTCTTC
TRBD1	many	TRBJ2-2	TRBV6-1	CASRTGGAGTGELFF	TGTGCCAGCAGGACAGGGGGCGCGGGCACCGGGGAGCTGTTTTTT
NA	many	TRBJ1-4	TRBV28	CATRGLFF	TGTGCCACGCGGGGACTGTTTTTT
NA	many	TRBJ2-1	TRBV7-2	CASSPNSVTRSYEQFF	TGTGCCAGCAGCCCAAATTCCGTGACTAGGTCCTACGAGCAGTTCTTC
TRBD1	large	TRBJ2-7	TRBV6-6	CASRRQGNTYEQYF	TGTGCCAGCCGAAGACAGGGGAATACCTACGAGCAGTACTTC
NA	many	TRBJ2-3	TRBV12-3/TRBV12-4	CASTFSSEFSTDTQYF	TGTGCCAGCACCTTCTCCTCCGAATTTAGCACAGATACGCAGTATTTT
TRBD1	NA	TRBJ2-3	TRBV6-1	CARSGETGVTDTQYF	TGTGCCAGGAGTGGGGAGACAGGGGTCACAGATACGCAGTATTTT
NA	many	TRBJ1-6	TRBV7-2	CASSLLGVNSPLHF	TGTGCCAGCAGCTTACTTGGGGTTAATTCACCCCTCCACTTT
NA	many	TRBJ2-7	TRBV6-5	CASSPPQGVEQYF	TGTGCCAGCTCCCCCCCCCAGGGTGTCGAGCAGTACTTC
NA	once	TRBJ2-3	TRBV7-6	CASSPRACGFSTDTQYF	TGTGCGAGCAGCCCGCGGGCTTGCGGTTTTAGCACAGATACGCAGTATTTT
NA	NA	TRBJ2-5	TRBV10-1	CASSPGRSNEQYF	TGCGCCAGCAGCCCCGGACGAAGCAATGAGCAGTACTTC
NA	NA	TRBJ2-1	TRBV6-5	CASSYDRRLTDEQLF	TGTGCCAGCAGTTACGACAGGCGACTTACCGACGAGCAGTTGTTC
NA	many	TRBJ2-1	TRBV12-3/TRBV12-4	CASRGFQETQFF	TGTGCCTCAAGGGGGTTCCAAGAGACCCAGTTCTTC
TRBD1	few	TRBJ2-1	TRBV27	CASGPPGTVNNEQFF	TGTGCCAGCGGTCCGCCCGGGACAGTGAACAATGAGCAGTTCTTC
TRBD2	medium-sized	TRBJ2-1	TRBV11-3	CASSPGRKTGGPSHEQFF	TGTGCCAGCAGCCCCGGACGGAAAACGGGAGGTCCGAGCCATGAGCAGTTCTTC
NA	medium-sized	TRBJ2-1	TRBV27	CASSFPMAGLQFF	TGTGCCAGCAGTTTTCCCATGGCGGGCCTTCAGTTCTTC
NA	medium-sized	TRBJ2-1	TRBV7-8	CASSPGIKGTNEQFF	TGTGCCAGCAGTCCCGGAATAAAAGGGACGAATGAGCAGTTCTTC
TRBD2	NA	TRBJ2-1	TRBV10-2	CASIVAGERSYNEQFF	TGCGCCAGCATTGTAGCGGGAGAGCGCTCCTACAATGAGCAGTTCTTC
NA	NA	TRBJ2-7	TRBV6-1	CASTQDREQYF	TGTGCCAGCACCCAGGACCGCGAGCAGTACTTC
NA	medium-sized	TRBJ2-1	TRBV6-1	CASSEMGGNFF	TGTGCCAGCAGTGAAATGGGGGGAAATTTCTTC
TRBD1	NA	TRBJ2-1	TRBV5-4	CASSRVGDSSGEQFF	TGTGCCAGCAGCCGGGTGGGGGACAGTTCGGGCGAGCAGTTCTTC
NA	many	TRBJ2-6	TRBV6-1	CASKNRGISGANVLTF	TGTGCCAGCAAAAATCGGGGGATCTCTGGGGCCAACGTCCTGACTTTC
TRBD1	many	TRBJ1-4	TRBV6-5	CASSLQGAAAEKLFF	TGTGCCAGCAGTTTACAGGGGGCGGCAGCTGAAAAACTGTTTTTT
TRBD2	medium-sized	TRBJ2-7	TRBV10-1	CASSAASGSTEQYF	TGCGCCAGCAGTGCGGCTAGCGGGAGTACCGAGCAGTACTTC
NA	NA	TRBJ1-3	TRBV6-5	CASSFAVPSCGNTIYF	TGTGCGAGCAGTTTCGCAGTGCCTAGCTGTGGAAACACCATATATTTT
NA	many	TRBJ2-5	TRBV5-4	CASSSTYLGPTF	TGTGCCAGCAGCTCTACCTACCTGGGACCTACCTTC
NA	large	TRBJ2-1	TRBV10-1	CASPPGRLFF	TGCGCCAGCCCACCGGGACGGTTATTCTTC
TRBD2	NA	TRBJ2-1	TRBV7-6	CASSLALGSAGGPYKGQFF	TGTGCCAGCAGCTTAGCGTTAGGGTCGGCGGGAGGGCCCTACAAGGGGCAGTTCTTC
TRBD2	medium-sized	TRBJ2-1	TRBV6-5	CASSYELAGGPGSYNEQFF	TGTGCCAGCAGTTACGAACTAGCGGGAGGGCCGGGCTCCTACAATGAGCAGTTCTTC
NA	many	TRBJ2-2	TRBV10-2	CASATGRWTGELFF	TGCGCCAGCGCTACGGGGCGTTGGACCGGGGAGCTGTTTTTT
TRBD1	many	TRBJ2-7	TRBV12-3/TRBV12-4	CASSLADRGTVTAYEQYF	TGTGCCAGCAGTTTAGCAGACAGGGGGACAGTTACCGCGTACGAGCAGTACTTC
NA	many	TRBJ2-7	TRBV6-1	CASRIKRDSRFSYEQYF	TGTGCCAGCAGAATAAAACGGGACTCCAGGTTTTCCTACGAGCAGTACTTC
NA	many	TRBJ2-7	TRBV7-8	CASSSRGNEQYF	TGTGCCAGCAGCTCGCGGGGCAATGAGCAGTACTTC
NA	many	TRBJ1-2	TRBV12-3/TRBV12-4	CASRVDSSGYTF	TGTGCCAGCAGAGTTGACAGCTCGGGCTACACCTTC